The entry below gives a single T cell receptor (beta chain) sequence along with its context. Its specificity is unknown. The germline V gene encodes CDR1 MGHRA and CDR2 YSYEKL. The CDR3 is 14 residues long. With V trimmed by 4 bases and J by 4 bases, 1 base remained unmatched. Genomic DNA per cell subset filled all wells of several immunoSEQ plates. Profiling relied on immunoSEQ multiplex PCR, and the TCRdb table lists in-frame clones only, not all of them. Of around 2.1 million clones listed, under 95% were seen once; the top ten hold 1.5% to 2%. The data were taken from a study of shared clonotypes between healthy human individuals. Study-wide results and caveats: It was the non-shared clonotypes that had lower generation probabilities than clonotypes shared by all four donors. Estimated richness values were generally larger in naive subsets than in memory subsets.

CD45RO-negative, CCR7-selected cells formed the naive CD8 fraction, which excluded terminally differentiated effector memory CD45RA+ cells. Healthy adults negative for HIV, lacking recent acute infections or vaccinations, served as donors. The sequence was obtained from a young man in good health. Some clones in this sample may be carry-over from other donors' samples. Material: naive CD8+ T cells from PBMCs. The chain joins TRBV4-1 to TRBJ2-1; 10 nucleotides match TRBD2. The CDR3 loop is CASSPSGSYNEQFF. In nucleotides, the CDR3 is TGCGCCAGCAGCCCTAGCGGGAGTTACAATGAGCAGTTCTTC.